Listed below are T cell receptor beta chains from one sample, sequenced in a study of OX40 agonist ivuxolimab in advanced cancers. Libraries were prepared by immunoSEQ multiplex PCR; TCRdb keeps only in-frame clonotypes and omits some of them. The top ten hold around 6.4% of the sample, which has some 70,000 clones, just under 85% seen once. Specimen: CD4+ or CD8+ T cells sorted from blood, collected in a trial of the OX40 agonist ivuxolimab. These receptors were obtained from an adult with an advanced solid tumor such as melanoma, head and neck, liver or kidney cancer. CDR3s leave out the opening cysteine and the closing phenylalanine or tryptophan. The order of the fields is V gene, CDR3 protein.

>TRBV4-3
ASSAQTGGYSGNTIY
>TRBV7-9
ASSLGVSTGELF
>TRBV6-5
ASLRDRGQGTEAF
>TRBV5-1
ASSSTGGGTKNIQY
>TRBV5-1
ASSLLQENTEAF
>TRBV28
ASRPTGSGQPQH
>TRBV7-6
ASSYGTSGIYEQY
>TRBV4-3
ASSQVHASGRTNTGELF
>TRBV5-5
ASSLQGSTYNSPLH
>TRBV27
ASRGFYMNTEAF
>TRBV13
ASSSRGESSYEQY
>TRBV4-1
ASSQEDRSLQPQH
>TRBV4-3
ASSQGLAGKTDTQY
>TRBV19
ASSPGTGGRETQY
>TRBV6-5
ASSYREGVGGELF
>TRBV19
ASSPGTGGTGELF
>TRBV9
ASSVQPGLGKETQY
>TRBV15
ATSRNTGDGYT
>TRBV7-3
ASSLGLAGGPQGGELF
>TRBV28
ASSFPGLAGSAETQY
>TRBV7-9
ASSFRDPNEKLF
>TRBV30
AWSVGAGPYNEQF
>TRBV28
ASSLVGQPQH
>TRBV19
ASRRTGGPDTQY
>TRBV18
ASSSWTPAVELF
>TRBV29-1
SVAPAGGSYEQY
>TRBV9
ASSVFGNEQF
>TRBV10-3
AISETAGVAIY
>TRBV18
ASSNRGLREKLF
>TRBV5-6
ASSLVGDTNEKLF
>TRBV14
ASSQGRTQPQH
>TRBV7-2
ASSSAPSGWVPPPQY
>TRBV6-5
ASSYSGQETQY
>TRBV11-2
ASSWPDLNNEQF
>TRBV4-3
ASSPQGEGNYGYT
>TRBV19
ASSMVTDTQY
>TRBV13
ASSLLAGVGETQY
>TRBV11-2
ASSSSGTRETQY
>TRBV4-3
ASAARGTRGETQY
>TRBV15
ATSKQLNTEAF
>TRBV28
ASSSTGGLGGYT
>TRBV19
ASSPSDRTYGYT
>TRBV5-1
ARVTAGWGDQPQH
>TRBV2
ASTGNPTDTQY
>TRBV15
ATSSRLAGGRFGETQY
>TRBV28
ASSLSGSGANVLT
>TRBV5-5
ASSLERGLGNTIY
>TRBV27
ASRPGTKNSPLH
>TRBV2
ASSEGSANQPQH
>TRBV28
ASGKQGSELYGYT
>TRBV2
ASSVLVGRGGNQPQH
>TRBV19
ASSKGLAGDEQY
>TRBV2
ASRLTGINEKLF
>TRBV29-1
SVSVGEGYT
>TRBV6-5
ASTGGWADTQY
>TRBV7-6
ASSLWDRGNEQF
>TRBV7-3
ASSWGTGGADTQY
>TRBV6-5
ASSSLGQRLY
>TRBV10-3
AISVGSGGPSTDTQY
>TRBV6-5
ASSYSDRGEKLF